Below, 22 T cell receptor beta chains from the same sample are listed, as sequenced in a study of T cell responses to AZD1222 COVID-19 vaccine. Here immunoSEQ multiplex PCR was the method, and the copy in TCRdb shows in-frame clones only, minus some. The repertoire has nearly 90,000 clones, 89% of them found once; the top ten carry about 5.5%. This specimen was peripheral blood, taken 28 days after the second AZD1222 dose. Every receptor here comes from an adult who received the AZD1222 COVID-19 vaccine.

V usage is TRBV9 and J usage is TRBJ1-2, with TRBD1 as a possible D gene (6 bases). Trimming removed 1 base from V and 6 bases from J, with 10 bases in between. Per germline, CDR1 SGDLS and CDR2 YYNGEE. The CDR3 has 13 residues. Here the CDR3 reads CASSVTGLDGYTF. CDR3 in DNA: TGTGCCAGCAGCGTAACAGGGCTAGATGGCTACACCTTC.

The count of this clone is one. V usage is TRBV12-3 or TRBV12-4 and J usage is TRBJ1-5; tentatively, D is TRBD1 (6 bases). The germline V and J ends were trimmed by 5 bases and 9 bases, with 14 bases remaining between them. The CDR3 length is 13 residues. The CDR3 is CASSPTGVRPQHF. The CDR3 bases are TGTGCCAGCAGTCCGACAGGTGTCCGGCCCCAGCATTTT.

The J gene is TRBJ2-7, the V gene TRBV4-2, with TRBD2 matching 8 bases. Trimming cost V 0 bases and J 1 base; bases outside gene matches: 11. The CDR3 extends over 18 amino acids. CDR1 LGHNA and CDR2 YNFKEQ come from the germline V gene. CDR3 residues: CASSQEGRRGDLSYEQYF. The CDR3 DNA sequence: TGTGCCAGCAGCCAAGAGGGAAGGCGGGGGGACCTATCCTACGAGCAGTACTTC.

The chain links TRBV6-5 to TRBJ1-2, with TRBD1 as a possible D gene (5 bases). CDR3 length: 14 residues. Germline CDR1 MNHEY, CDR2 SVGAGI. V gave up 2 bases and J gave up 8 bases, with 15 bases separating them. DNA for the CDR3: TGTGCCAGCAGTTACCCCCCGGGAGGGGTCGGCTACACCTTC. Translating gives CASSYPPGGVGYTF.

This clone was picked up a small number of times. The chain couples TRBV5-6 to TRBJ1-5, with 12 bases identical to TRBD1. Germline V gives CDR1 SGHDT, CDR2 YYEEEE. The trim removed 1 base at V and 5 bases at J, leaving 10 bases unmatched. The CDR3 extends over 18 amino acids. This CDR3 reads CASSLRRSGQGAHQPQHF. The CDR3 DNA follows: TGTGCCAGCAGCTTGCGCCGTTCGGGACAGGGGGCCCATCAGCCCCAGCATTTT.

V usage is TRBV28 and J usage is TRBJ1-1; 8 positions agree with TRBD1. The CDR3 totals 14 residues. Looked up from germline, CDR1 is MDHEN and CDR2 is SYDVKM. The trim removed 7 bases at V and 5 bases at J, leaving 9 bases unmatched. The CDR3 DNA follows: TGTGCCAGCACCAGGGACAGGCGGAAAACTGAAGCTTTCTTT. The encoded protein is CASTRDRRKTEAFF.

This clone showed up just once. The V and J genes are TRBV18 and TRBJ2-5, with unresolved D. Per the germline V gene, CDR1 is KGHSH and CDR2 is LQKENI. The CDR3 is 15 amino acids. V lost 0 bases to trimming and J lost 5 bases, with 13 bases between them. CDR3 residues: CASSPPLKGFETQYF. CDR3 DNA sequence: TGTGCCAGCTCACCACCGCTAAAAGGGTTTGAGACCCAGTACTTC.

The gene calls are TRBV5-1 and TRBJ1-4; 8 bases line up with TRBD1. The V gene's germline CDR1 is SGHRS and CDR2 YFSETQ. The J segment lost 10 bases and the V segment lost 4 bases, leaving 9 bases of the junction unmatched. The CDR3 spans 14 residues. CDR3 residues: CASSPAGGWGKLFF. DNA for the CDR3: TGCGCCAGCAGCCCCGCAGGGGGCTGGGGAAAACTGTTTTTT. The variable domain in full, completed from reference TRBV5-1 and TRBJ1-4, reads KAGVTQTPRYLIKTRGQQVTLSCSPISGHRSVSWYQQTPGQGLQFLFEYFSETQRNKGNFPGRFSGRQFSNSRSEMNVSTLELGDSALYLCASSPAGGWGKLFFGSGTQLSVL.

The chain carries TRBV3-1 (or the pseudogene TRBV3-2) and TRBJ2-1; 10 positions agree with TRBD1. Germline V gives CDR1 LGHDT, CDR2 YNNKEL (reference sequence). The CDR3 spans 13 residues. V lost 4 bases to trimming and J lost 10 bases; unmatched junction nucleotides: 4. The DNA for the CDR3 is TGTGCCAGCAGCCCCGACAGGGGGCGAGAGCAGTTCTTC. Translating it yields CASSPDRGREQFF.

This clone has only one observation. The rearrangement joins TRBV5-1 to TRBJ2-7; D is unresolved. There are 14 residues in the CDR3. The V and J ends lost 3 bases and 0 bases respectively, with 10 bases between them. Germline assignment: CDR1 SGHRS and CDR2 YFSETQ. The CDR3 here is CASSWTGRSYEQYF. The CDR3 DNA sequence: TGCGCCAGCAGCTGGACCGGGCGCTCCTACGAGCAGTACTTC.

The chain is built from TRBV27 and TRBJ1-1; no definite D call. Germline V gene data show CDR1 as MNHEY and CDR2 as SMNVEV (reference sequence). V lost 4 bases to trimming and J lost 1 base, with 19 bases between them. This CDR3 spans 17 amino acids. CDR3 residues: CASSWVGRVSANTEAFF. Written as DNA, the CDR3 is TGTGCCAGCAGTTGGGTGGGGAGGGTATCGGCGAACACTGAAGCTTTCTTT.

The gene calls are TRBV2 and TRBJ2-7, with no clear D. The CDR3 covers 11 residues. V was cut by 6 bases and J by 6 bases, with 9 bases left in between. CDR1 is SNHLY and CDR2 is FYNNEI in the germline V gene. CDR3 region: CASRYEGEQYF. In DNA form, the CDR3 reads TGTGCCAGCAGGTATGAAGGCGAGCAGTACTTC.

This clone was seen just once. DNA for the CDR3: TGTGCCAGCAGTGATAATGGACAGCGCCTTAATAGCAATCAGCCCCAGCATTTT. It encodes CASSDNGQRLNSNQPQHF. The V and J genes are TRBV2 and TRBJ1-5; TRBD1 might be the D (6 bases). V was shortened by 3 bases and J by 0 bases, with 18 bases between the two germline ends. The CDR3 is made up of 18 amino acids. Per the germline V gene, CDR1 is SNHLY and CDR2 is FYNNEI.

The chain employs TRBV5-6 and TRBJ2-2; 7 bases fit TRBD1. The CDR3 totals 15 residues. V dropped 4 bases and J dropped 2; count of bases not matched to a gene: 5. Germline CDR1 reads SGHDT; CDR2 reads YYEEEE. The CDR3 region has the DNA TGTGCCAGCAGCGTGGACAGGAGAAACACCGGGGAGCTGTTTTTT. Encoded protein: CASSVDRRNTGELFF.

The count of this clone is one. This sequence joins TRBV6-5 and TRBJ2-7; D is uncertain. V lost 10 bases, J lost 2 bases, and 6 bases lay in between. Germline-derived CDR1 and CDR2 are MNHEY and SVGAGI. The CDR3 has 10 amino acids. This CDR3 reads CATRTYEQYF. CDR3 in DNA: TGTGCCACCCGGACCTACGAGCAGTACTTC.

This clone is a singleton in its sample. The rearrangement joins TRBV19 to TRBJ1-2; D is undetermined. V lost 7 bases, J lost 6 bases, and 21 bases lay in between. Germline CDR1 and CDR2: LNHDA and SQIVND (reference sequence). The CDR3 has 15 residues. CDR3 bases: TGTGCCAGTAACTTTTGGACCGGACCTCCGGATGGCTACACCTTC. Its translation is CASNFWTGPPDGYTF.

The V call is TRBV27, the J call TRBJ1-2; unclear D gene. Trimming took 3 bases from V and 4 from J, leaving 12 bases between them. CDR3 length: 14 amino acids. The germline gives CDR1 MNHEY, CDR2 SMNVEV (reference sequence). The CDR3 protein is CASSLQVPGYGYTF. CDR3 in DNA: TGTGCCAGCAGTTTGCAGGTCCCGGGCTATGGCTACACCTTC.

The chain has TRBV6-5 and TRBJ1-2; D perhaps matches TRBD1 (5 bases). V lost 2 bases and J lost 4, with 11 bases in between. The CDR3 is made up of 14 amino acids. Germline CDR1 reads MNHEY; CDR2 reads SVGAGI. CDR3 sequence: CASSYGDGIYGYTF. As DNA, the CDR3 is TGTGCCAGCAGTTACGGGGACGGGATCTATGGCTACACCTTC.

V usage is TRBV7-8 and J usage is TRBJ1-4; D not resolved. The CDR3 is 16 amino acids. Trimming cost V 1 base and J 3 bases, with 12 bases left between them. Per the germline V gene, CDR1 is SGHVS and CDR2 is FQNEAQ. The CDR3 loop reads CASSLEKSRANEKLFF. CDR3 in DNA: TGTGCCAGCAGCTTAGAGAAATCGAGGGCTAATGAAAAACTGTTTTTT. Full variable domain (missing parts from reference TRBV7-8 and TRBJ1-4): GAGVSQSPRYKVAKRGQDVALRCDPISGHVSLFWYQQALGQGPEFLTYFQNEAQLDKSGLPSDRFFAERPEGSVSTLKIQRTQQEDSAVYLCASSLEKSRANEKLFFGSGTQLSVL.

The CDR3 loop is CASSLAGFAGVIYGYTF. CDR3 nucleotides: TGTGCCAGCAGCTTGGCCGGATTCGCAGGGGTAATCTATGGCTACACCTTC. The chain combines TRBV5-6 with TRBJ1-2, with D possibly TRBD1 on 6 matching bases. V lost 0 bases and J 4 bases, leaving 19 bases between the germline ends. Germline loops: CDR1 SGHDT, CDR2 YYEEEE. This CDR3 has 17 amino acids.

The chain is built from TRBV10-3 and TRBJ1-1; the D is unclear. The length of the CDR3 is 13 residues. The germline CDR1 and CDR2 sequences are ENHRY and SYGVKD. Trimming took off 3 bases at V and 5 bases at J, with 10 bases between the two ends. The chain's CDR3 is CAISDSSLTEAFF. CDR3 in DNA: TGTGCCATCAGTGACAGTTCGTTGACTGAAGCTTTCTTT.

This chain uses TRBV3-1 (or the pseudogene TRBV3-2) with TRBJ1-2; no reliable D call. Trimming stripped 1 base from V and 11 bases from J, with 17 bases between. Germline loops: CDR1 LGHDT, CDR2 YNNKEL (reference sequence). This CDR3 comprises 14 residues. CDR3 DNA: TGTGCCAGCAGCCAAGTTCACGGCTTCATTGGTTACACCTTC. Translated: CASSQVHGFIGYTF.